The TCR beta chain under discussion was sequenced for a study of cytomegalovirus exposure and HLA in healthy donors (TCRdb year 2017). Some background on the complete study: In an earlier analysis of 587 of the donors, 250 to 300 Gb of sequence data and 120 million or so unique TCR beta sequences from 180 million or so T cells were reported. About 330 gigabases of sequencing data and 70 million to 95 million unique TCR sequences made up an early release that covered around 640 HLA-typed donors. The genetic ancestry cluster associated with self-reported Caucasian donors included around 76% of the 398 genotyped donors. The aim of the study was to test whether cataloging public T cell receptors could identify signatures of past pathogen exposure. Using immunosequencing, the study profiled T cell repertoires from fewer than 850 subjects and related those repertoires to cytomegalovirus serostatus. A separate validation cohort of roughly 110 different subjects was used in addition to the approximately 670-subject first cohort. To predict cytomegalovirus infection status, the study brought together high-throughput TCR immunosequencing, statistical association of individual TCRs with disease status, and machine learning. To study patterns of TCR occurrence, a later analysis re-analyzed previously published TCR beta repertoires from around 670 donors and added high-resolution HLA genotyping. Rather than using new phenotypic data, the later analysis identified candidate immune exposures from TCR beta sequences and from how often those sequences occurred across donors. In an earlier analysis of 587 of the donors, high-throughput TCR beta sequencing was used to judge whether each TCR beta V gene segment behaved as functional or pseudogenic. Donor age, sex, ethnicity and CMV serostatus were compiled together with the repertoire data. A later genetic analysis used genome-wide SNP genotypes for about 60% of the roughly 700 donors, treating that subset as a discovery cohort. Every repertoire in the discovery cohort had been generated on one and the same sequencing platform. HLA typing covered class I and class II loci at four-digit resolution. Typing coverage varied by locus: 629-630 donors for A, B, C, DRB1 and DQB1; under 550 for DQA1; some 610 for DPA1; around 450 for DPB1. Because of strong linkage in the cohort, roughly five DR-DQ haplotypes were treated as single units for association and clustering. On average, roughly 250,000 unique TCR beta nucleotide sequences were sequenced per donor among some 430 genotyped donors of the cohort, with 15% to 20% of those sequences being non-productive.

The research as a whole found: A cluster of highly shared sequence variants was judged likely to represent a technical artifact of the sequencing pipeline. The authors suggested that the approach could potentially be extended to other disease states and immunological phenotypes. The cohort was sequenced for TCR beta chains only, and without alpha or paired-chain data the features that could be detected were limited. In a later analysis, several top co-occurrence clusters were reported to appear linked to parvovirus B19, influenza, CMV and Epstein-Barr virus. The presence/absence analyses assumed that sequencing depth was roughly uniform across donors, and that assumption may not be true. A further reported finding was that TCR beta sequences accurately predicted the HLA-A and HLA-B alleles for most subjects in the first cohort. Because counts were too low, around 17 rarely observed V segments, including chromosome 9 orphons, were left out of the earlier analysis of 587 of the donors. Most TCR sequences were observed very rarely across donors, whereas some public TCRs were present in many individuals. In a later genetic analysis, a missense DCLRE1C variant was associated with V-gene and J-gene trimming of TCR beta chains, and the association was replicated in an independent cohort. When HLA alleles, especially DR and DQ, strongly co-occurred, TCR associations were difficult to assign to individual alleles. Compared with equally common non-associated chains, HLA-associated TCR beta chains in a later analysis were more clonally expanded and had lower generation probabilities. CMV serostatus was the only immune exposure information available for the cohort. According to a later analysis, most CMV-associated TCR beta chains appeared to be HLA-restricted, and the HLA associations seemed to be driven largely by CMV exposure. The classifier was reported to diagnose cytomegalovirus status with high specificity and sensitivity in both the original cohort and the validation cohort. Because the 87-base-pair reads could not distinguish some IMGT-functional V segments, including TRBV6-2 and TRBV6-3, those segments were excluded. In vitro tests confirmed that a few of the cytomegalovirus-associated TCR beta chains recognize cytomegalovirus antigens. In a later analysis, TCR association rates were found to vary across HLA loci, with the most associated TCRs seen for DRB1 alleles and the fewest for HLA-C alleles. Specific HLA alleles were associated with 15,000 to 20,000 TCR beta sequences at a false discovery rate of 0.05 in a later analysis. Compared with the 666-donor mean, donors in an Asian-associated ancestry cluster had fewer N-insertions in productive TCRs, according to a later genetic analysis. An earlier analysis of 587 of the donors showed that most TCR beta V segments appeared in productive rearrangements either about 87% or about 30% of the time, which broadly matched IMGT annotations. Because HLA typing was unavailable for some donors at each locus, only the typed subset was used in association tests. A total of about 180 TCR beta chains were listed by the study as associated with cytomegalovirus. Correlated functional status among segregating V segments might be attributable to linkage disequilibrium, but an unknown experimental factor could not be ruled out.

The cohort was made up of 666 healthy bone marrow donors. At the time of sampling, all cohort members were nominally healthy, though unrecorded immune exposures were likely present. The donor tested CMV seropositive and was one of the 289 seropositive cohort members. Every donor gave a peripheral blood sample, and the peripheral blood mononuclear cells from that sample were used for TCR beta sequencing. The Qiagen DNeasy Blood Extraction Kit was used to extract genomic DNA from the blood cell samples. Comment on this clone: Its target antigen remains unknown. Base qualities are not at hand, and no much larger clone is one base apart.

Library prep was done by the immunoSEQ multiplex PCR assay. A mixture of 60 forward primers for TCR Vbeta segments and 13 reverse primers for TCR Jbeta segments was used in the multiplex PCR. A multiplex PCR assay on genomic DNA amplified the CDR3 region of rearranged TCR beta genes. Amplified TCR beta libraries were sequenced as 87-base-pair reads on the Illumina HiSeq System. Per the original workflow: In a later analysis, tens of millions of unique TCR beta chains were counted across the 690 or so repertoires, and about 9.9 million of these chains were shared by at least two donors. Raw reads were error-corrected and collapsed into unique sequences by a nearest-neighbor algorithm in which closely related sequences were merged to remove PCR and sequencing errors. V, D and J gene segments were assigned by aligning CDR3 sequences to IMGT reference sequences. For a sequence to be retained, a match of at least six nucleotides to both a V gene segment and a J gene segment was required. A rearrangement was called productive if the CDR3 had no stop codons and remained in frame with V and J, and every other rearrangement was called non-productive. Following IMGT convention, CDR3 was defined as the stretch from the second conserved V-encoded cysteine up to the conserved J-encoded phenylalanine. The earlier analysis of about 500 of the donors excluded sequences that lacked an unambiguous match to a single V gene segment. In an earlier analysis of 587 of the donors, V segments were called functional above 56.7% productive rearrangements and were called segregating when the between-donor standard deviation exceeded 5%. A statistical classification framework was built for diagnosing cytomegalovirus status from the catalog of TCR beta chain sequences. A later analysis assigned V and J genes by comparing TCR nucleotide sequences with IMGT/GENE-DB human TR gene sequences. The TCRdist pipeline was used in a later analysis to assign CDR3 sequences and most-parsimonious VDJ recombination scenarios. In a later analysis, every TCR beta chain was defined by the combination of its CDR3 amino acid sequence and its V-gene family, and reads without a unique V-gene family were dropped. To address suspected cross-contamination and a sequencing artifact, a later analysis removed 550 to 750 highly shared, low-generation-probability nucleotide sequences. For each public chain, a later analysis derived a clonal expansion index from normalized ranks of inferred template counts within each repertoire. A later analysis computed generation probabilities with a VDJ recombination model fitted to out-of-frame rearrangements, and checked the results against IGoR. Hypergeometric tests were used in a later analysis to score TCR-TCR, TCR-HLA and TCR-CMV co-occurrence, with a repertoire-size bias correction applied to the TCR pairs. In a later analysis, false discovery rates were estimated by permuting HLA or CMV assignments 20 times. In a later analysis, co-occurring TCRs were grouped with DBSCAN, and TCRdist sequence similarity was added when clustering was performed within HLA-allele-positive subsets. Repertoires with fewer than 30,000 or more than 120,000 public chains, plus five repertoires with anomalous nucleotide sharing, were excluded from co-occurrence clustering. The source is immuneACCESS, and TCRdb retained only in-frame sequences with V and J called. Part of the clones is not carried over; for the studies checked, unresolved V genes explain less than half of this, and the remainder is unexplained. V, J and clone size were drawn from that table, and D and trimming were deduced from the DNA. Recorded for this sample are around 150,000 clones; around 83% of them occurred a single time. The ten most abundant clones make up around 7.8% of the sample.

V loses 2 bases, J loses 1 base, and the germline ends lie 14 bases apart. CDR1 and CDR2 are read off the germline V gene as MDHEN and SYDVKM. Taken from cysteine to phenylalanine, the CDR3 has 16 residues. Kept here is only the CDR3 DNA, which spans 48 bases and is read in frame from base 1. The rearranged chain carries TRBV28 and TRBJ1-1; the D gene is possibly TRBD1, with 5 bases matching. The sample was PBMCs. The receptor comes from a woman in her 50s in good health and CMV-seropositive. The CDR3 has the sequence CASSLGWEGTNTEAFF. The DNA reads TGTGCCAGCAGTTTAGGTTGGGAGGGGACGAACACTGAAGCTTTCTTT.